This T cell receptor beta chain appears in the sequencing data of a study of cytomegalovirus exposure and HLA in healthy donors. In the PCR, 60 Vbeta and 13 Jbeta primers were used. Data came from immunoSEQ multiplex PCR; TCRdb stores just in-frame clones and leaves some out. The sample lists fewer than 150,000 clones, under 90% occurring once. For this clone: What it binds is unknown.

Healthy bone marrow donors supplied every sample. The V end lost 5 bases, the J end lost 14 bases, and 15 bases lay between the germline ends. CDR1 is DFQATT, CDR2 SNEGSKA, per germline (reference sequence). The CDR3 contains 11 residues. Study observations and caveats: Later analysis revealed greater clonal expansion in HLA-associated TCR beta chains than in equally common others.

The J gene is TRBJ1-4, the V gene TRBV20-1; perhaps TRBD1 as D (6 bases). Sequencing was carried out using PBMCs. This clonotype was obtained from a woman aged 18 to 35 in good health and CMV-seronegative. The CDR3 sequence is CSARSLRGLFF. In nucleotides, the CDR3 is TGCAGTGCTCGCAGCTTAAGGGGGCTGTTTTTT.